The 9 T cell receptor beta chains below all came from one sample that was sequenced in a study of CD8+ T cells in alopecia areata. cDNA prepared by RNA extraction and subsequent reverse transcription served as the template for sequencing. Repertoires were generated with immunoSEQ multiplex PCR, while TCRdb's copy carries only in-frame clones and drops some. This table has 90,000 to 100,000 clones, roughly 41% appearing once. Sequenced: CD4+ T cells sorted from blood. The receptors derive from a human donor with alopecia areata.

Only a few counts were recorded for this clone. This sequence joins TRBV5-4 and TRBJ2-3; TRBD2 might be the D (5 bases). CDR3 size: 14 residues. Per the germline V gene, CDR1 is SGHNT and CDR2 is YYREEE (reference sequence). V was pared by 4 bases and J by 1 base, with 10 bases between. This chain's CDR3 is CASSRALGTDTQYF. The CDR3 DNA follows: TGTGCCAGCAGCCGGGCACTAGGCACAGATACGCAGTATTTT.

This chain uses TRBV7-2 with TRBJ2-5; 7 bases align to TRBD2. The CDR3 is 15 amino acids. Germline lookup yields CDR1 SGHTA and CDR2 FQGNSA. The V and J ends lost 3 bases and 1 base, in that order; junction bases with no gene match: 5. The CDR3 nucleotides are TGTGCCAGCAGCTTCGTGGGGGGGATCCAAGAGACCCAGTACTTC. Translated: CASSFVGGIQETQYF. The variable domain in full, completed from reference TRBV7-2 and TRBJ2-5, reads GAGVSQSPSNKVTEKGKDVELRCDPISGHTALYWYRQSLGQGLEFLIYFQGNSAPDKSGLPSDRFSAERTGGSVSTLTIQRTQQEDSAVYLCASSFVGGIQETQYFGPGTRLLVL.

A few counts support this clone. The genes are TRBV7-2 and TRBJ2-7, with 11 nucleotides matching TRBD2. The CDR3 length is 16 residues. From germline, CDR1 is SGHTA and CDR2 FQGNSA. With V trimmed by 1 base and J by 2 bases, 4 bases remained unmatched. CDR3 in amino acids: CASSLGGTSGAYEQYF. In DNA, the CDR3 is TGTGCCAGCAGCTTAGGGGGGACTAGCGGAGCCTACGAGCAGTACTTC.

This clone showed up many times. The CDR3 region is CASSSPSLAKNIQYF. Here the CDR3 DNA reads TGTGCCAGCAGTAGCCCGAGCCTGGCCAAAAACATTCAGTACTTC. The V call is TRBV28, the J call TRBJ2-4; D remains unclear. The V end was cut by 5 bases, the J end by 1 base, with 12 bases between. Germline V gene data show CDR1 as MDHEN and CDR2 as SYDVKM. The CDR3 has 15 amino acids.

The CDR3 sequence: CASSNPRVPYEQYF. Here the CDR3 DNA reads TGTGCCAGCAGCAACCCCAGGGTCCCCTACGAGCAGTACTTC. The gene calls are TRBV14 and TRBJ2-7; possible D gene TRBD1, 5 bases. The CDR3 is 14 amino acids. V lost 5 bases to trimming and J lost 2 bases, with 13 bases between them. CDR1 and CDR2 from the germline V gene are SGHDN and FVKESK.

This clone has a handful of counts. The chain uses TRBV28 and TRBJ1-5, with a weak D call TRBD1 (6 bases). V was cut by 4 bases and J by 0 bases, with 16 bases left in between. This CDR3 comprises 17 residues. Germline V gene sequence: CDR1 MDHEN, CDR2 SYDVKM. CDR3 residues: CASSWGPDTYSNQPQHF. CDR3 DNA: TGTGCCAGCAGTTGGGGGCCTGACACTTATAGCAATCAGCCCCAGCATTTT.

This clone came up a few times. This chain links TRBV27 with TRBJ2-7; possible D gene TRBD1, 6 bases. V lost 6 bases, J lost 2 bases, and 8 bases lay in between. CDR1 is MNHEY and CDR2 is SMNVEV in the germline V gene (reference sequence). The CDR3 is 12 amino acids. CDR3 in DNA: TGTGCCAGCAGCCGGGACACCTACGAGCAGTACTTC. This encodes CASSRDTYEQYF.

This clone was seen a single time. This chain joins TRBV9 and TRBJ2-5; D is possibly TRBD1 (6 bases). The CDR3 has 13 amino acids. CDR1 and CDR2 from the germline V gene are SGDLS and YYNGEE. Trimming took off 0 bases at V and 4 bases at J, with 7 bases between the two ends. The CDR3 region has the DNA TGTGCCAGCAGCGTAGAACAGGGAGAGACCCAGTACTTC. Translating gives CASSVEQGETQYF.

The chain uses TRBV19 and TRBJ2-1, with a tentative D call TRBD2 (6 bases). The germline gives CDR1 LNHDA, CDR2 SQIVND (reference sequence). The CDR3 runs 16 residues. V was trimmed by 3 bases and J by 5 bases, leaving 17 bases between them. CDR3 coding DNA: TGTGCCAGTAGTATGCGCCGGGACTCCAGGAACAATGAGCAGTTCTTC. Protein sequence: CASSMRRDSRNNEQFF.